These T cell receptor beta chains were read from a single sample in a study of cytomegalovirus exposure and HLA in healthy donors. Assay used: immunoSEQ multiplex PCR; TCRdb lists only in-frame clones, some missing. The table lists about 160,000 clones, 85% of them singletons. Sequencing used PBMCs. The receptors were gathered from a boy between 2 and 10 years old in good health and CMV-seronegative. The CDR3 runs from the conserved cysteine through the conserved F or W. The D gene is left open where the match is weak. Expanded clones get a size class; other rows say once, few or many, or leave the size out.

v_gene,j_gene,d_gene,abundance,CDR3aa,CDR3nt
TRBV25-1,TRBJ2-3,-,-,CASNGRAADTQYF,TGTGCCAGCAATGGCAGGGCGGCAGATACGCAGTATTTT
TRBV5-6,TRBJ2-5,TRBD1,-,CASSAPGTGGETQYF,TGTGCCAGCAGCGCCCCCGGGACAGGCGGAGAGACCCAGTACTTC
TRBV27,TRBJ2-1,-,few,CASSIPRGNEQFF,TGTGCCAGCAGTATTCCCCGGGGGAATGAGCAGTTCTTC
TRBV6-1,TRBJ1-5,-,-,CASSEGNRVRGQPQHF,TGTGCCAGCAGTGAAGGGAACAGGGTAAGAGGGCAGCCCCAGCATTTT
TRBV4-1,TRBJ2-7,-,-,CASSQAGYEQYF,TGCGCCAGCAGCCAAGCAGGGTACGAGCAGTACTTC
TRBV28,TRBJ1-1,-,-,CASSPQGETEAFF,TGTGCCAGCAGTCCACAAGGAGAGACTGAAGCTTTCTTT
TRBV6-1,TRBJ2-3,-,-,CATRGSGDTQYF,TGTGCCACGAGGGGGAGTGGAGATACGCAGTATTTT
TRBV30,TRBJ1-2,-,few,CAWSQSDFYGYTF,TGTGCCTGGAGTCAGTCCGACTTCTATGGCTACACCTTC
TRBV5-4,TRBJ2-6,-,-,CASSSETGANVLTF,TGTGCCAGCAGCTCCGAGACTGGGGCCAACGTCCTGACTTTC
TRBV5-6,TRBJ2-4,-,-,CASSERGFFVIAKNIQYF,TGTGCCAGCAGCGAGAGGGGGTTTTTTGTTATAGCCAAAAACATTCAGTACTTC
TRBV6-4,TRBJ2-3,-,few,CASSEGLHTDTQYF,TGTGCCAGCAGTGAGGGGCTACACACAGATACGCAGTATTTT
TRBV2,TRBJ1-1,-,once,CASTLGRVRGAFF,TGTGCCAGCACCCTAGGGAGGGTTCGAGGAGCTTTCTTT
TRBV29-1,TRBJ2-1,TRBD2,-,CSADTGTSPYNEQFF,TGCAGCGCTGATACCGGGACTAGTCCCTACAATGAGCAGTTCTTC
TRBV7-9,TRBJ2-3,-,-,CASSPLLTDTQYF,TGTGCCAGCAGCCCCTTACTCACAGATACGCAGTATTTT
TRBV29-1,TRBJ2-3,-,-,CSADSYDTDTQYF,TGCAGCGCAGACAGTTATGACACAGATACGCAGTATTTT
TRBV5-8,TRBJ2-4,-,-,CASSSGVLAKNIQYF,TGTGCCAGCAGCTCAGGGGTACTAGCCAAAAACATTCAGTACTTC
TRBV7-9,TRBJ2-5,TRBD1,-,CASSLRQGGETQYF,TGTGCCAGCAGCTTACGACAGGGGGGGGAGACCCAGTACTTC
TRBV2,TRBJ1-3,TRBD1,once,CASKFQGASGNTIYF,TGTGCCAGCAAATTTCAGGGGGCCTCTGGAAACACCATATATTTT
TRBV28,TRBJ1-2,-,-,CASSLDSNYGYTF,TGTGCCAGCAGTTTAGACAGCAACTATGGCTACACCTTC
TRBV19,TRBJ1-1,-,-,CASIFRGNTEAFF,TGTGCCAGTATTTTCAGGGGGAACACTGAAGCTTTCTTT
TRBV2,TRBJ2-7,TRBD2,-,CASSPPTSGGYEQYF,TGTGCCAGCAGCCCCCCGACTAGCGGAGGTTACGAGCAGTACTTC
TRBV6-4,TRBJ1-5,-,-,CASSDSGTDGQPQHF,TGTGCCAGCAGTGACTCAGGGACTGACGGTCAGCCCCAGCATTTT
TRBV30,TRBJ1-2,TRBD1,-,CAWSVQGGYYGYTF,TGTGCCTGGAGTGTACAGGGGGGATACTATGGCTACACCTTC
TRBV5-1,TRBJ2-3,TRBD2,-,CASSLGTSGGSDTQYF,TGCGCCAGCAGCTTGGGGACTAGCGGGGGATCAGATACGCAGTATTTT
TRBV7-2,TRBJ2-2,-,-,CASSLSGRRETGELFF,TGTGCCAGCAGCTTATCCGGGAGAAGGGAAACCGGGGAGCTGTTTTTT
TRBV7-9,TRBJ2-3,-,-,CASSPFEKEDPTTDTQYF,TGTGCCAGCAGCCCCTTCGAGAAGGAGGACCCAACTACAGATACGCAGTATTTT
TRBV5-6,TRBJ2-7,TRBD2,-,CASSAPGLAGGGAYEQYF,TGTGCCAGCAGCGCCCCGGGACTAGCGGGAGGGGGGGCCTACGAGCAGTACTTC
TRBV30,TRBJ1-1,-,-,CAWTHLGLGAEAFF,TGTGCCTGGACCCACCTAGGGCTAGGGGCTGAAGCTTTCTTT
TRBV6-5,TRBJ2-1,TRBD1,-,CASRSTGERGEQFF,TGTGCCAGCAGGTCTACAGGGGAGAGAGGGGAGCAGTTCTTC
TRBV6-1,TRBJ1-2,TRBD1,-,CASSEPRTGLRWDYGYTF,TGTGCCAGCAGTGAACCTAGGACAGGGTTGAGGTGGGACTATGGCTACACCTTC
TRBV19,TRBJ1-5,TRBD1,-,CASSITGGDQPQHF,TGTGCCAGTAGTATCACAGGGGGCGATCAGCCCCAGCATTTT
TRBV5-1,TRBJ2-1,TRBD2,-,CASSSTVTGGPSEQFF,TGCGCCAGCAGCTCGACCGTGACGGGAGGGCCAAGTGAGCAGTTCTTC
TRBV19,TRBJ1-3,TRBD1,few,CASNRTGVPQGNTIYF,TGTGCCAGTAACCGGACAGGGGTACCCCAGGGAAACACCATATATTTT
TRBV13,TRBJ2-5,TRBD1,few,CASSLRFWDRGQETQYF,TGTGCCAGCAGCTTAAGGTTTTGGGACAGGGGCCAAGAGACCCAGTACTTC
TRBV7-3,TRBJ2-1,TRBD2,-,CASSSPGLAGPQGQFF,TGTGCCAGCAGCTCCCCCGGACTAGCGGGACCCCAGGGGCAGTTCTTC
TRBV15,TRBJ2-3,TRBD1,-,CATSRGRDRVTDTQYF,TGTGCCACCAGCAGGGGCCGGGACAGGGTCACCGATACGCAGTATTTT
TRBV19,TRBJ2-1,-,-,CASKGGVGSDEQFF,TGTGCCAGTAAAGGGGGAGTGGGGTCCGATGAGCAGTTCTTC
TRBV2,TRBJ2-1,-,-,CASSERGNEQFF,TGTGCCAGCAGTGAACGGGGCAATGAGCAGTTCTTC
TRBV7-9,TRBJ2-4,TRBD2,-,CSSSLAGGVRDIQYF,TGTTCCAGCAGCTTGGCCGGGGGGGTGAGGGACATTCAGTACTTC
TRBV30,TRBJ1-1,-,once,CAWSVSSGYTEAFF,TGTGCCTGGAGTGTATCGTCGGGATACACTGAAGCTTTCTTT
TRBV6-1,TRBJ1-2,TRBD1,-,CASSDRDRVDYGYTF,TGTGCCAGCAGTGACCGGGACAGGGTAGACTATGGCTACACCTTC
TRBV19,TRBJ1-5,-,few,CASSIAGRGNQPQHF,TGTGCCAGTAGTATAGCAGGCAGAGGCAATCAGCCCCAGCATTTT
TRBV2,TRBJ1-5,TRBD1,-,CASSEIGLRGARSNQPQHF,TGTGCCAGCAGTGAAATCGGCCTCAGGGGGGCACGGAGCAATCAGCCCCAGCATTTT
TRBV30,TRBJ2-7,-,-,CAWRQSLEQYF,TGTGCCTGGCGACAGAGTCTCGAGCAGTACTTC
TRBV4-1,TRBJ2-3,TRBD2,-,CASSQVSLAGGTDTQYF,TGCGCCAGCAGCCAAGTCTCCCTAGCGGGGGGCACAGATACGCAGTATTTT
TRBV6-5,TRBJ1-1,TRBD1,-,CASSYSPDRGDAEAFF,TGTGCCAGCAGTTACTCCCCCGACAGGGGCGACGCTGAAGCTTTCTTT
TRBV7-9,TRBJ2-7,-,-,CSSSSRLYEQYF,TGTTCCAGCAGCTCGCGCTTGTACGAGCAGTACTTC
TRBV11-2,TRBJ1-2,TRBD1,-,CASSFKTGSNYGYTF,TGTGCCAGCAGCTTTAAGACAGGGTCTAACTATGGCTACACCTTC
TRBV9,TRBJ1-2,-,-,CASSVAAGPNYGYTF,TGTGCCAGCAGCGTAGCGGCAGGGCCTAACTATGGCTACACCTTC
TRBV4-1,TRBJ1-1,-,few,CASSQVENRVLGNTEAFF,TGCGCCAGCAGCCAAGTCGAAAACAGGGTTTTGGGGAACACTGAAGCTTTCTTT
TRBV6-5,TRBJ2-1,TRBD2,-,CASRGLAGLYNEQFF,TGTGCCAGCAGGGGACTAGCGGGACTGTACAATGAGCAGTTCTTC
TRBV2,TRBJ2-3,TRBD1,-,CASSSTGFTDTQYF,TGTGCCAGCAGCTCGACAGGGTTCACAGATACGCAGTATTTT
TRBV28,TRBJ1-2,TRBD1,-,CASSKTGGPSHGYTF,TGTGCCAGCAGCAAAACAGGGGGCCCGTCGCATGGCTACACCTTC
TRBV11-2,TRBJ2-5,TRBD1,-,CASSPGTGTKETQYF,TGTGCCAGCAGCCCCGGGACAGGTACCAAAGAGACCCAGTACTTC
TRBV9,TRBJ1-1,-,-,CASGGAPMNTEAFF,TGTGCCAGCGGCGGGGCGCCAATGAACACTGAAGCTTTCTTT
TRBV7-9,TRBJ2-2,TRBD1,-,CASSPYGQASTGELFF,TGTGCCAGCAGCCCGTACGGACAGGCCAGCACCGGGGAGCTGTTTTTT
TRBV6-5,TRBJ1-5,-,-,CASSSGEGQPQHF,TGTGCCAGCAGTTCCGGGGAAGGACAGCCCCAGCATTTT